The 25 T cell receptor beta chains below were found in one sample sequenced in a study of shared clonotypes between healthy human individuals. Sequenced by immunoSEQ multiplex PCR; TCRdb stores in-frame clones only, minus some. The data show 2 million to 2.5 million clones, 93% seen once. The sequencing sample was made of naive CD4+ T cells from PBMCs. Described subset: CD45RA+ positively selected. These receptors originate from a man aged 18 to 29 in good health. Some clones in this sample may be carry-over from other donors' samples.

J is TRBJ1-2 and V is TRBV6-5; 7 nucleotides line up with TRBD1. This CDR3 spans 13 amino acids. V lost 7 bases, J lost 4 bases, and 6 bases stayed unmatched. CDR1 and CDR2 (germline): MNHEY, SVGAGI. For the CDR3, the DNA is TGTGCCAGCACCCAGGGGGGGAGCTATGGCTACACCTTC. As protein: CASTQGGSYGYTF.

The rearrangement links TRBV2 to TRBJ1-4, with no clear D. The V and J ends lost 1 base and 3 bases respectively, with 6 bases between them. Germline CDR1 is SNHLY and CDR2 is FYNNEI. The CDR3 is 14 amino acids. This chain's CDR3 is CASSEEGPNEKLFF. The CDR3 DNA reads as TGTGCCAGCAGTGAAGAGGGCCCTAATGAAAAACTGTTTTTT. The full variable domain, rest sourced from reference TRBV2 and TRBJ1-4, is EPEVTQTPSHQVTQMGQEVILRCVPISNHLYFYWYRQILGQKVEFLVSFYNNEISEKSEIFDDQFSVERPDGSNFTLKIRSTKLEDSAMYFCASSEEGPNEKLFFGSGTQLSVL.

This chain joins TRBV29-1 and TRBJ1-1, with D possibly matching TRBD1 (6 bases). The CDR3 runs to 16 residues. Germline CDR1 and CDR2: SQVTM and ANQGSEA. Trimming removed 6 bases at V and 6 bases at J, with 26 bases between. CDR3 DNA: TGCAGCGTCCGAAGACAGGCCACCCTTCCCGGGGCTGAAGCTTTCTTT. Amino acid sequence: CSVRRQATLPGAEAFF.

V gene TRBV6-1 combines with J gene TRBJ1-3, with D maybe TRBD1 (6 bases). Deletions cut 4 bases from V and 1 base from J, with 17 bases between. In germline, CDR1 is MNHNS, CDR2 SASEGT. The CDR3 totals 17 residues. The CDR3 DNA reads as TGTGCCAGCAGTGCCATTGGGGGGCGCAGGTCTGGAAACACCATATATTTT. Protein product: CASSAIGGRRSGNTIYF.

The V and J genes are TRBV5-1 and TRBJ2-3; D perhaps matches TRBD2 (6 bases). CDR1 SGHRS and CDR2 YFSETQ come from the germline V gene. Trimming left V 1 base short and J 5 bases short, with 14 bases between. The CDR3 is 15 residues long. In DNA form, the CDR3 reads TGCGCCAGCAGCTTGTTTACGGGAGCGGAAGATACGCAGTATTTT. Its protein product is CASSLFTGAEDTQYF.

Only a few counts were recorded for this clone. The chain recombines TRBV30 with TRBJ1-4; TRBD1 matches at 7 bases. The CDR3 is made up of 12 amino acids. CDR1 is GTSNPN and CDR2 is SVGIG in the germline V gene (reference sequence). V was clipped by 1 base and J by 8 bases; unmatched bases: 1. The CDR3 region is CAWSGQGEKLFF. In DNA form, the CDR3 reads TGTGCCTGGAGTGGACAGGGAGAAAAACTGTTTTTT. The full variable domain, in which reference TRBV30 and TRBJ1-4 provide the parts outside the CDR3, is SQTIHQWPATLVQPVGSPLSLECTVEGTSNPNLYWYRQAAGRGLQLLFYSVGIGQISSEVPQNLSASRPQDRQFILSSKKLLLSDSGFYLCAWSGQGEKLFFGSGTQLSVL.

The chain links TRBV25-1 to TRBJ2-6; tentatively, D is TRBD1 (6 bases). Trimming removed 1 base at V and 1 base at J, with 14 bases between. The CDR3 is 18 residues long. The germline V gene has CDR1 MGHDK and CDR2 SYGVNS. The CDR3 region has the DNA TGTGCCAGCAGTGAATTAGCAGGGGTCGGATCTGGGGCCAACGTCCTGACTTTC. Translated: CASSELAGVGSGANVLTF. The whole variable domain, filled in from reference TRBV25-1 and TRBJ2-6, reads EADIYQTPRYLVIGTGKKITLECSQTMGHDKMYWYQQDPGMELHLIHYSYGVNSTEKGDLSSESTVSRIRTEHFPLTLESARPSHTSQYLCASSELAGVGSGANVLTFGAGSRLTVL.

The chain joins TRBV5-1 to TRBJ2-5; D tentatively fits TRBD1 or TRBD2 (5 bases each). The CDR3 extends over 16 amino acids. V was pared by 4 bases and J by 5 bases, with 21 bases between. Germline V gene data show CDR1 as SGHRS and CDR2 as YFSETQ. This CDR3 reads CASSGGPGQSGETQYF. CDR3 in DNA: TGCGCCAGCAGCGGAGGACCGGGGCAATCGGGGGAGACCCAGTACTTC.

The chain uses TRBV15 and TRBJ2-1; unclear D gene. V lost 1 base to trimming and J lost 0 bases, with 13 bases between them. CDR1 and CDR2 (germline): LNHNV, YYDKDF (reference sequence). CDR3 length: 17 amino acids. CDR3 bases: TGTGCCACCAGCAGAGCCTGGATGGCGAGCTCCTACAATGAGCAGTTCTTC. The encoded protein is CATSRAWMASSYNEQFF.

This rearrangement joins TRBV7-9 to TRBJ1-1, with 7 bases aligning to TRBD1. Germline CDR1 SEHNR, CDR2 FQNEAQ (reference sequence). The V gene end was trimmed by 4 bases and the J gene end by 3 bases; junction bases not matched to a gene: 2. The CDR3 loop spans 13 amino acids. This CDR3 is CASSWGTDTEAFF. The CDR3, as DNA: TGTGCCAGCAGCTGGGGGACAGACACTGAAGCTTTCTTT.

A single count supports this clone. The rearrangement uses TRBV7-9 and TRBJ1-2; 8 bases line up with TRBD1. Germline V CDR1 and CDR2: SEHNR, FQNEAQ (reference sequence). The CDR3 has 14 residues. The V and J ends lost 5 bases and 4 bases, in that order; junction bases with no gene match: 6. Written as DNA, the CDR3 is TGTGCCAGCAGCGAACAGGGGGGGGCCTATGGCTACACCTTC. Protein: CASSEQGGAYGYTF.

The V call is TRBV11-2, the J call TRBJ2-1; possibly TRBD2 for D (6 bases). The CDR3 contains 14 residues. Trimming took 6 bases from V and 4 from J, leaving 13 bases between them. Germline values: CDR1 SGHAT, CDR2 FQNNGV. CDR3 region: CASRLLAAYNEQFF. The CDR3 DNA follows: TGTGCCAGCAGGTTGTTAGCGGCATACAATGAGCAGTTCTTC.

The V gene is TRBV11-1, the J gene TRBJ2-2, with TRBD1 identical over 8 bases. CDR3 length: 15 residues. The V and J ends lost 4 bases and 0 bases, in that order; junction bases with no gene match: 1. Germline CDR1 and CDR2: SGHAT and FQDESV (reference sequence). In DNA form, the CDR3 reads TGTGCCAGCAGCTCAGGGGGCCCGAACACCGGGGAGCTGTTTTTT. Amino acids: CASSSGGPNTGELFF.

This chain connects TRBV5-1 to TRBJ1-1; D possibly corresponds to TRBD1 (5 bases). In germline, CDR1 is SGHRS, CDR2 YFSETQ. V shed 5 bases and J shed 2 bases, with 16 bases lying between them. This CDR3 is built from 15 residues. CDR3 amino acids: CASRLQGELNTEAFF. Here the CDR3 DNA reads TGCGCCAGCAGGTTGCAGGGCGAGCTTAACACTGAAGCTTTCTTT.

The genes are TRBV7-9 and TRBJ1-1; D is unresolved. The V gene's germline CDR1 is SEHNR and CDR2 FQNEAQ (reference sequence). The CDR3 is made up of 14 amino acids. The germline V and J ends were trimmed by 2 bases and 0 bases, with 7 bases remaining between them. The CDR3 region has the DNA TGTGCCAGCAGCTTATCATACATGAACACTGAAGCTTTCTTT. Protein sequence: CASSLSYMNTEAFF.

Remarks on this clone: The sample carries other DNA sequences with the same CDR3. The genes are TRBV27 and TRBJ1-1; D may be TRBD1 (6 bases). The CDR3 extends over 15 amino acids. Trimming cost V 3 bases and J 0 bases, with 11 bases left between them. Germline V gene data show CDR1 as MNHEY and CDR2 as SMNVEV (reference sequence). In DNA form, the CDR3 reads TGTGCCAGCAGTTTGAATGGACAGATGAACACTGAAGCTTTCTTT. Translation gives CASSLNGQMNTEAFF.

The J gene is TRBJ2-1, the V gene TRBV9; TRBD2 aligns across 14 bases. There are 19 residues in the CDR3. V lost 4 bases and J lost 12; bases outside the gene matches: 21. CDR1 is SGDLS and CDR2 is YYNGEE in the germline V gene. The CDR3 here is CASSSHLGLAGGSTMTQFF. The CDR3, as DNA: TGTGCCAGCAGCTCCCACCTCGGACTAGCGGGGGGATCTACAATGACGCAGTTCTTC. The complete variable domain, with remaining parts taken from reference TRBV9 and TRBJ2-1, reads DSGVTQTPKHLITATGQRVTLRCSPRSGDLSVYWYQQSLDQGLQFLIQYYNGEERAKGNILERFSAQQFPDLHSELNLSSLELGDSALYFCASSSHLGLAGGSTMTQFFGPGTRLTVL.

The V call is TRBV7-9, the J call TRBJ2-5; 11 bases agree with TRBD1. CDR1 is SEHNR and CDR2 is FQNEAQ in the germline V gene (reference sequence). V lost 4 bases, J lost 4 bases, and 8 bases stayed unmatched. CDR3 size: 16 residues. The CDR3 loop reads CASSWWGTGGRETQYF. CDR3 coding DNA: TGTGCCAGCAGCTGGTGGGGGACAGGGGGAAGAGAGACCCAGTACTTC.

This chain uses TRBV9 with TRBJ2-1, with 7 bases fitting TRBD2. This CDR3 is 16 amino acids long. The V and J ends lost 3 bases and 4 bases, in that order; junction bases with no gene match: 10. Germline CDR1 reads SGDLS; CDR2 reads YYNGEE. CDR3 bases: TGTGCCAGCAGCGCTATACCCAGCGGGGTATACAATGAGCAGTTCTTC. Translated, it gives CASSAIPSGVYNEQFF.

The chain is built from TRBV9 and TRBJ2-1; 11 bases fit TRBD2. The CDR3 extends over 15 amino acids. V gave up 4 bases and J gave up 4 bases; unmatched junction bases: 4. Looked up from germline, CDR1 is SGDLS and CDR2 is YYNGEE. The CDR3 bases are TGTGCCAGCAGCACCCGGACTAGCGGGTACAATGAGCAGTTCTTC. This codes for CASSTRTSGYNEQFF.

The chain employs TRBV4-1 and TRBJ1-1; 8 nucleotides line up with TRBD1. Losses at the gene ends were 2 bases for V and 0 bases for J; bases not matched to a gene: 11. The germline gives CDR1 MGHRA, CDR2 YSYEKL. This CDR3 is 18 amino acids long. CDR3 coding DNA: TGCGCCAGCAGCCAACCCCAGGACAGGGTAGTCATGAACACTGAAGCTTTCTTT. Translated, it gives CASSQPQDRVVMNTEAFF.

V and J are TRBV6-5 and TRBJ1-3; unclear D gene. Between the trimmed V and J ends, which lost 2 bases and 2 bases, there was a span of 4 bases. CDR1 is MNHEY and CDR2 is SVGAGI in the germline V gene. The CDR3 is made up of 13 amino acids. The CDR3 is CASSYVPGNTIYF. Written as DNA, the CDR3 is TGTGCCAGCAGTTACGTTCCTGGAAACACCATATATTTT.

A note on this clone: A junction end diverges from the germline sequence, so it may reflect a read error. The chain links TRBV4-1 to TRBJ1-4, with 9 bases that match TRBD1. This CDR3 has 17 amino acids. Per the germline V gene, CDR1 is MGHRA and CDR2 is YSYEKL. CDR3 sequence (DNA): TGCGCCAGCAGCCAACAATCATCAGGGACAGGGAATGGAAAACTGTTTTTT. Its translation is CASSQQSSGTGNGKLFF.

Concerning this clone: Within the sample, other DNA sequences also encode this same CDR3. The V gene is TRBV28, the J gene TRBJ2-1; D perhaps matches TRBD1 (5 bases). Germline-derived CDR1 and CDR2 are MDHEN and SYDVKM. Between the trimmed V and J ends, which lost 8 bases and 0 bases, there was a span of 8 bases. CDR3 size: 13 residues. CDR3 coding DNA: TGTGCCAGCGGGGCAAACTCCTACAATGAGCAGTTCTTC. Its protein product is CASGANSYNEQFF.

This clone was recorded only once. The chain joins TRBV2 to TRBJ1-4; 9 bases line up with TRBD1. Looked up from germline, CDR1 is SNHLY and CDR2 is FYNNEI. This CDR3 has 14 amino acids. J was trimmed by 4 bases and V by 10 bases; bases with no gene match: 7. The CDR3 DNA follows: TGTGCCACCACACGGGACAGGGATAATGAAAAACTGTTTTTT. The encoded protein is CATTRDRDNEKLFF. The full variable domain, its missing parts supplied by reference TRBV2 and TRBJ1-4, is EPEVTQTPSHQVTQMGQEVILRCVPISNHLYFYWYRQILGQKVEFLVSFYNNEISEKSEIFDDQFSVERPDGSNFTLKIRSTKLEDSAMYFCATTRDRDNEKLFFGSGTQLSVL.